This entry features one TCR beta chain sequence. Antigen unknown. This specimen comes from a study of T cell repertoires in ileal Crohn's disease. Findings and limits, study-wide: Compared with non-smokers, active smokers at surgery showed more clonal expansions. All patients with clonality above 26.8% had endoscopic recurrence. Sorted CD8 T cells held more high-frequency clones than CD4.

Eligibility required adulthood, ileal or ileocolonic Crohn's disease and indicated ileocolonic resection. Sequenced by immunoSEQ multiplex PCR; TCRdb stores in-frame clones only, minus some. The sample lists 6,000 or so clones; 60% to 80% were seen once. From germline, CDR1 is SEHNR and CDR2 FQNEAQ (reference sequence). This CDR3 has 18 amino acids. V was shortened by 2 bases and J by 0 bases, with 17 bases between the two germline ends. The receptor's source is an adult with Crohn's disease. V and J are TRBV7-9 and TRBJ2-4, with D maybe TRBD2 (7 bases). The sample taken for sequencing was ileal tissue. CDR3 in DNA: TGTGCCAGCAGCTTATGGACAGCGGGATTTCTAGCCAAAAACATTCAGTACTTC. Translating it yields CASSLWTAGFLAKNIQYF.